These 8 T cell receptor beta chains were sequenced from one sample in a study of monozygotic twins with inflammatory bowel disease. TCRdb reworked the 5' RACE reads into one entry per CDR3 protein, no DNA. This listing includes 150,000 to 200,000 distinct CDR3 sequences. The sample taken for sequencing was blood. Receptor source: a human donor with ulcerative colitis or Crohn's disease, or a healthy co-twin of an affected twin (not recorded which).

The CDR3 spells CASSFSSGSYNEQFF. The gene calls are TRBV7-2 and TRBJ2-1; TCRdb's D call of TRBD2 is untestable without DNA. From germline, CDR1 is SGHTA and CDR2 FQGNSA. This CDR3 is built from 15 residues.

The V gene is TRBV20-1, the J gene TRBJ1-6. Per germline, CDR1 DFQATT and CDR2 SNEGSKA (reference sequence). CDR3 length equals 12 residues. CDR3 loop: CSAPEYNSPLHF.

The chain links TRBV15 to TRBJ1-6. Germline V gene lookup returns CDR1 LNHNV and CDR2 YYDKDF (reference sequence). The CDR3 loop spans 16 amino acids. CDR3 sequence: CATSIGRGYVNSPLHF. The whole variable domain, remainder taken from reference TRBV15 and TRBJ1-6, is DAMVIQNPRYQVTQFGKPVTLSCSQTLNHNVMYWYQQKSSQAPKLLFHYYDKDFNNEADTPDNFQSRRPNTSFCFLDIRSPGLGDTAMYLCATSIGRGYVNSPLHFGNGTRLTVT.

V gene TRBV25-1 combines with J gene TRBJ1-3. The CDR3 is 15 amino acids. CDR1 and CDR2 from the germline V gene are MGHDK and SYGVNS. This chain's CDR3 is CASSEFPDSGNTIYF.

The rearrangement uses TRBV28 and TRBJ2-5; TCRdb's assignment of TRBD1 cannot be checked, as there is no DNA. The CDR3 is 17 residues long. Germline V gives CDR1 MDHEN, CDR2 SYDVKM. The CDR3 loop is CATGRQGVGPYQETQYF. Based on the CDR3 plus reference TRBV28 and TRBJ2-5, the full variable domain is DVKVTQSSRYLVKRTGEKVFLECVQDMDHENMFWYRQDPGLGLRLIYFSYDVKMKEKGDIPEGYSVSREKKERFSLILESASTNQTSMYLCATGRQGVGPYQETQYFGPGTRLLVL.

The chain joins TRBV19 to TRBJ1-6. The CDR3 runs 14 residues. CDR1 is LNHDA and CDR2 is SQIVND in the germline V gene (reference sequence). The CDR3 loop reads CASSIGITYSPLHF.

This chain uses TRBV7-2 with TRBJ1-5. Germline CDR1 reads SGHTA; CDR2 reads FQGNSA. The CDR3 spans 16 residues. CDR3 amino acids: CASSLGGGYSNQPQHF.

The CDR3 reads CASSQIPLSSGETQYF. The chain joins TRBV7-2 to TRBJ2-5; no DNA is available, so the TRBD2 call from TCRdb remains unchecked. CDR1 is SGHTA and CDR2 is FQGNSA in the germline V gene. The CDR3 totals 16 residues.